This T cell receptor beta chain came from a study of blood T cell repertoires in COVID-19. Background on the study: Nucleic acid was either cDNA or gDNA, and it came from T cells, B-cell-depleted T cells, or PBMCs.

This clone was seen a single time. Clones were read by immunoSEQ multiplex PCR, and TCRdb kept only the in-frame ones, dropping some. The sample has 110,000 or so clones, 80% to 90% seen once. Sequences were obtained from peripheral blood. The clonotype was recovered from a man aged 35 to 55 with acute or convalescent COVID-19.

The CDR3 bases are TGTGCCAGCAGTGAACGACTAGCGGGGACCGGGGAGCTGTTTTTT. It is translated as CASSERLAGTGELFF. The rearrangement joins TRBV6-1 to TRBJ2-2, with TRBD2 identical over 11 bases. This CDR3 has 15 residues. Germline CDR1 MNHNS, CDR2 SASEGT. V dropped 2 bases and J dropped 5; count of bases not matched to a gene: 1.